The rows below give T cell receptor beta chains drawn from one sample of a study of blood T cell repertoires in COVID-19. Clones were sequenced by immunoSEQ multiplex PCR, and TCRdb holds only the in-frame ones, with some missing. The table includes 150,000 to 200,000 clones, around 90% detected once. The sequencing sample was made of peripheral blood. The receptors derive from a man in his fifties or sixties with COVID-19, enrolled during active disease. The CDR3 runs from the conserved cysteine through the conserved F or W. The order of the fields is CDR3 DNA, CDR3 protein, J gene, clone size, D gene, CDR3 length, V gene. The D gene is left open where the match is weak. Expanded clones are given a class, and other clones once, few, many or no size at all.

DNA: TGTGCCAGCAAACCAGGGATTTCAGACACTGAAGCTTTCTTT
CDR3: CASKPGISDTEAFF
J: TRBJ1-1
size: .
D: .
length: 14
V: TRBV6-5

DNA: TGTGCCAGCAAGGACAGGGGCTACGAGCAGTACTTC
CDR3: CASKDRGYEQYF
J: TRBJ2-7
size: .
D: TRBD1
length: 12
V: TRBV6-1

DNA: TGTGCCAGCAGCACCTCCGGAGGGCGAGGGAGCAATCAGCCCCAGCATTTT
CDR3: CASSTSGGRGSNQPQHF
J: TRBJ1-5
size: .
D: .
length: 17
V: TRBV28

DNA: TGTGCCAGCAGTTTTCCGGGACAGGGCGGTGAGACCCAGTACTTC
CDR3: CASSFPGQGGETQYF
J: TRBJ2-5
size: once
D: TRBD1
length: 15
V: TRBV28

DNA: TGTGCCAGTAGTATGGGACAGGGCAGATCTGAAGCTTTCTTT
CDR3: CASSMGQGRSEAFF
J: TRBJ1-1
size: .
D: TRBD1
length: 14
V: TRBV19

DNA: TGTGCCAGCAGTCCAGGACAGGGATCTGCCCTCCACTTT
CDR3: CASSPGQGSALHF
J: TRBJ1-6
size: .
D: TRBD1
length: 13
V: TRBV27

DNA: TGTGCCAGCAGTCCGGGCCAGCCGTTTACCGTTCTAGCGGGGGGACAACGGGAGACCCAGTACTTC
CDR3: CASSPGQPFTVLAGGQRETQYF
J: TRBJ2-5
size: .
D: TRBD2
length: 22
V: TRBV6-6

DNA: TGTGCCAGCAGCCAAGTTAACAGGGGGCCTTATGGCTACACCTTC
CDR3: CASSQVNRGPYGYTF
J: TRBJ1-2
size: .
D: TRBD1
length: 15
V: TRBV3-1/TRBV3-2

DNA: TGTGCCAGCAGTCTTATAGCGGATTCCTACAATGAGCAGTTCTTC
CDR3: CASSLIADSYNEQFF
J: TRBJ2-1
size: .
D: .
length: 15
V: TRBV6-5

DNA: TGTGCCAGCTCACAACAGGGTAAGAACACTGAAGCTTTCTTT
CDR3: CASSQQGKNTEAFF
J: TRBJ1-1
size: .
D: .
length: 14
V: TRBV18

DNA: TGTGCCAGCAGCTCCCTCGGGCTCGGGAGGGCCAAGACCGGGGAGCTGTTTTTT
CDR3: CASSSLGLGRAKTGELFF
J: TRBJ2-2
size: .
D: .
length: 18
V: TRBV12-1

DNA: TGTGCCAGCGGAACCGGGACACTCGATATGGAGACCCAGTACTTC
CDR3: CASGTGTLDMETQYF
J: TRBJ2-5
size: once
D: .
length: 15
V: TRBV27

DNA: TGTGCCAGCAGCTTGGAGGGGGCAAACTATGGCTACACCTTC
CDR3: CASSLEGANYGYTF
J: TRBJ1-2
size: .
D: TRBD1
length: 14
V: TRBV7-9

DNA: TGTGCCAGCAGCGCCCCCCTGGGCCCCCGGGGCCAAGAGACCCAGTACTTC
CDR3: CASSAPLGPRGQETQYF
J: TRBJ2-5
size: .
D: .
length: 17
V: TRBV9

DNA: TGTGCCAGCAGCTCGTTGGGACAGCGCACCTCTGGAAACACCATATATTTT
CDR3: CASSSLGQRTSGNTIYF
J: TRBJ1-3
size: few
D: TRBD1
length: 17
V: TRBV11-2

DNA: TGTGCCATCAGCGAGGGGCTAGCGGGAGTAGATACGCAGTATTTT
CDR3: CAISEGLAGVDTQYF
J: TRBJ2-3
size: .
D: TRBD2
length: 15
V: TRBV10-3

DNA: TGTGCCAGCAGCCGGACTAGCGGGGGGGCATTTGGAGAGACCCAGTACTTC
CDR3: CASSRTSGGAFGETQYF
J: TRBJ2-5
size: .
D: TRBD2
length: 17
V: TRBV11-3

DNA: TGTGCCAGCAGTCTGGACAGGGGTCCCTACGAGCAGTACTTC
CDR3: CASSLDRGPYEQYF
J: TRBJ2-7
size: .
D: TRBD1
length: 14
V: TRBV2

DNA: TGTGCCAGCAGCAACAGGGGCGAAAAACTGTTTTTT
CDR3: CASSNRGEKLFF
J: TRBJ1-4
size: .
D: TRBD1
length: 12
V: TRBV14

DNA: TGTGCCAGCAGCGATTACAGGGACAGCCAGTACGAGCAGTACTTC
CDR3: CASSDYRDSQYEQYF
J: TRBJ2-7
size: .
D: TRBD1
length: 15
V: TRBV5-8